The source of this TCR beta chain is a study of cytomegalovirus exposure and HLA in healthy donors. Donors were drawn from the approximately 120-subject validation cohort, separate from the roughly 610-subject first cohort. Data came from immunoSEQ multiplex PCR; TCRdb stores just in-frame clones and leaves some out. This table has roughly 150,000 clones, around 92% appearing once. Trimming took 4 bases from V and 0 from J, leaving 13 bases between them. CDR1 is KGHSH and CDR2 is LQKENI in the germline V gene. The CDR3 has 15 residues. This clonotype was sampled from a young man in good health and CMV-seropositive. The sample taken for sequencing was PBMCs. J is TRBJ2-7 and V is TRBV18; perhaps TRBD2 as D (6 bases). The CDR3 spells CASSRPGLSSYEQYF. The CDR3 coding sequence is TGTGCCAGCTCACGGCCGGGACTGAGCTCCTACGAGCAGTACTTC.